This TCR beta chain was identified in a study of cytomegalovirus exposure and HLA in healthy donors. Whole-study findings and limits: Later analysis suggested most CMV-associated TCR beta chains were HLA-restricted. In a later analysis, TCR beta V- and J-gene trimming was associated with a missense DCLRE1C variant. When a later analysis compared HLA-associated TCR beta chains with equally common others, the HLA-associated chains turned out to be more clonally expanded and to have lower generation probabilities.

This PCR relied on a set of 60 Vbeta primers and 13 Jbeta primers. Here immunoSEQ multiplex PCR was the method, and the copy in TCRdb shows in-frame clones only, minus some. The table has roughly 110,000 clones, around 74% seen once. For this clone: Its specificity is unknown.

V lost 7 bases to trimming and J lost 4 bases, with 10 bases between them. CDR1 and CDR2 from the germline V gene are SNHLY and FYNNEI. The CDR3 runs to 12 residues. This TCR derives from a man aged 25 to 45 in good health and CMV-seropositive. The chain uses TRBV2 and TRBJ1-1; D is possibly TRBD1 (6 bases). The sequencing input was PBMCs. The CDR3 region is CASKIGGTEAFF. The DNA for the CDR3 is TGTGCCAGCAAGATAGGGGGCACTGAAGCTTTCTTT.